Included here is one T cell receptor (beta chain) sequence, with context. PCR involved 60 Vbeta and 13 Jbeta primers. Profiling relied on immunoSEQ multiplex PCR, and the TCRdb table lists in-frame clones only, not all of them. Of fewer than 130,000 clones listed, 75% to 80% are singletons. This sample was included in a study of cytomegalovirus exposure and HLA in healthy donors. In germline, CDR1 is ENHRY, CDR2 SYGVKD. Trimming removed 4 bases at V and 3 bases at J, with 19 bases between. The CDR3 has 16 residues. Sequencing was performed on PBMCs. The clonotype comes from a woman aged 30 to 39 in good health and CMV-seronegative. V usage is TRBV10-3 and J usage is TRBJ2-7; maybe TRBD1 (6 bases). The CDR3 loop reads CAISGQDRPQDYEQYF. The CDR3 DNA is TGTGCCATCAGTGGTCAAGACAGGCCCCAGGACTACGAGCAGTACTTC.